Sequencing of this T cell receptor (beta chain) was carried out in a study of cytomegalovirus exposure and HLA in healthy donors. As for the study in general: Researchers previously reported finding about 110 million unique TCR beta sequences from around 200 million T cells. An early data release held 79 million or so unique TCRs from HLA-typed donors. Whole-study results and caveats: For most TCR beta V segments, an earlier analysis put the productive rate at about 90% or about 30% of the time. Investigators reported 150 to 200 TCR beta chains as tied to cytomegalovirus.

CDR3 length equals 14 residues. Trimming cost V 2 bases and J 1 base, with 9 bases left between them. The germline CDR1 and CDR2 sequences are SGHNT and YYREEE (reference sequence). This clone was observed a few times. Its specificity is not known. 60 Vbeta and 13 Jbeta primers were used in PCR. The assay was immunoSEQ multiplex PCR, and TCRdb's table has in-frame clones only and misses some. This sample yields about 160,000 clones, of which 82% are seen a single time; 0.96% belongs to the top ten. Sequencing was carried out using PBMCs. The J gene is TRBJ2-5, the V gene TRBV5-4; D remains unclear. This clonotype was sampled from a girl aged 2 to 9 in good health and CMV-seropositive. Here the CDR3 reads CASSFIPGQETQYF. CDR3 nucleotides: TGTGCCAGCAGCTTTATTCCGGGCCAAGAGACCCAGTACTTC.